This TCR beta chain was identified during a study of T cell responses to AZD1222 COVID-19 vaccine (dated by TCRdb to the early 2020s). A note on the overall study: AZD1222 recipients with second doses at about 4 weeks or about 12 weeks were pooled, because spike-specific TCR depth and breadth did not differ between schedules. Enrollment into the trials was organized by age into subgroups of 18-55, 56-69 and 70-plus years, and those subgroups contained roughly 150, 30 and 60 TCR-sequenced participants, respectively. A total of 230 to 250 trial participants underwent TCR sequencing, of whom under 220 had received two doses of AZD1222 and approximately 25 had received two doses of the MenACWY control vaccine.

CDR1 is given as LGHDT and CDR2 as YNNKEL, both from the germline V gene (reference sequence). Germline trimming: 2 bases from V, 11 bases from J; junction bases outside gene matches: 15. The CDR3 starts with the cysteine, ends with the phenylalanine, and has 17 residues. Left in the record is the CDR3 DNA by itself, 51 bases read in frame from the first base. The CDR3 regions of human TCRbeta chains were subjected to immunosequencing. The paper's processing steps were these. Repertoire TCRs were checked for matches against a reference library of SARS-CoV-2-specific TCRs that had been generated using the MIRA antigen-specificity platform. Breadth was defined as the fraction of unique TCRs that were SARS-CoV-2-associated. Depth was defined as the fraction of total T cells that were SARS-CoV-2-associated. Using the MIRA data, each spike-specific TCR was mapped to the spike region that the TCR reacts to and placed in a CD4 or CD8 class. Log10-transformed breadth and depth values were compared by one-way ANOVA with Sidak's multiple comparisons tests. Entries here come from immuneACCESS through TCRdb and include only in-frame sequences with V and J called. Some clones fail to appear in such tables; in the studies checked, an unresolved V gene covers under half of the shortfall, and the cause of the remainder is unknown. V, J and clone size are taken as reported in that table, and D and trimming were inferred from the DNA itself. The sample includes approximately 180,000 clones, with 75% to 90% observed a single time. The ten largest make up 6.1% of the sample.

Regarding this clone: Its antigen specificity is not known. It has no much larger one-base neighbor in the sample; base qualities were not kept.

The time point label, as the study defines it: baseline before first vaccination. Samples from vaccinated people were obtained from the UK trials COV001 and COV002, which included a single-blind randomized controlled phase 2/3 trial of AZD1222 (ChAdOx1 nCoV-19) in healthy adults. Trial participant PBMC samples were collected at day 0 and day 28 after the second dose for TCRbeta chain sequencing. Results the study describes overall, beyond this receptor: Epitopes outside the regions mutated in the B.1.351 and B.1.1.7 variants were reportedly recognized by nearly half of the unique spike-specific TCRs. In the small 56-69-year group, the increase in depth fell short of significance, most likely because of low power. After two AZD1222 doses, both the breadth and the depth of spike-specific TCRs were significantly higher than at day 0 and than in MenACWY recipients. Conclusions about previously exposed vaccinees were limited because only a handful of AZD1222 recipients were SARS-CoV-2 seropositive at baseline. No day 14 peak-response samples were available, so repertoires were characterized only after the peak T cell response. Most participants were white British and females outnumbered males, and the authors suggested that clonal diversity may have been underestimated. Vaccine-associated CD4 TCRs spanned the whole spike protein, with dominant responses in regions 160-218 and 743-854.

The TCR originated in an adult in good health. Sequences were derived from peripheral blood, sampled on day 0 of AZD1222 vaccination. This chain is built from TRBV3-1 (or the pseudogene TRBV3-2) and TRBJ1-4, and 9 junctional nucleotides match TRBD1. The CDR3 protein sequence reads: CASSQLKAGTGLGKLFF. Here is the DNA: TGTGCCAGCAGCCAATTGAAAGCGGGGACAGGGCTCGGGAAACTGTTTTTT.